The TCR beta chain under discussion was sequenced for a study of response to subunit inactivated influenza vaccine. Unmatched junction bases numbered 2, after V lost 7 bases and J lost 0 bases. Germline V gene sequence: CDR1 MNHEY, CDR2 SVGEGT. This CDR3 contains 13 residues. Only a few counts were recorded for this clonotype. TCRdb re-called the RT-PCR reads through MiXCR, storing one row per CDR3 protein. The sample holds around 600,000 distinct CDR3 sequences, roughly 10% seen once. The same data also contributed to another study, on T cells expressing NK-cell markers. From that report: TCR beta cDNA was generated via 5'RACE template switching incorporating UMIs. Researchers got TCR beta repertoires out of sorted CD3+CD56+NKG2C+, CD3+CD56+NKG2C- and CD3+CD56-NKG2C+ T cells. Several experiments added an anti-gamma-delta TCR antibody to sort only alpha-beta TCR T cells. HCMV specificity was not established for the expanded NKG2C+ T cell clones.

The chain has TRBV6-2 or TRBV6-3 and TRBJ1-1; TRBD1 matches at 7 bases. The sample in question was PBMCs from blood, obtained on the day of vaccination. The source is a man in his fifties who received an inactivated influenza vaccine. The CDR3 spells CASKGALNTEAFF. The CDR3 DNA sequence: TGTGCCAGCAAGGGGGCTCTGAACACTGAAGCTTTCTTT.